Listed below are T cell receptor beta chains from one sample, sequenced in a study of T cell responses to AZD1222 COVID-19 vaccine. Only in-frame clones appear in the TCRdb table, and some are missing; sequencing was by immunoSEQ multiplex PCR. The table lists approximately 120,000 clones, about 87% of them singletons. The input for sequencing was peripheral blood, taken on day 0 of AZD1222 vaccination. The receptors derive from an adult in good health. Both conserved end residues are part of each CDR3.

>TRBV29-1|13
CSGLAGEGNEQYF
>TRBV28|12
CASSELNTEAFF
>TRBV5-1|14
CASSQGAGATEAFF
>TRBV5-5|14
CASSTRAVNTEAFF
>TRBV4-3|16
CASSQGDGPGGDGYTF
>TRBV16|13
CASSPSGGDGYTF
>TRBV28|15
CASSGRVSQRNTIYF
>TRBV19|14
CASRSRDGKNIQYF
>TRBV3-1/TRBV3-2|18
CASSDSPSRGGSKGEAFF
>TRBV5-4|15
CASSLRLAGTETQYF
>TRBV28|14
CASSSAGQNTEAFF
>TRBV2|15
CASSLQGGRNTEAFF
>TRBV5-1|16
CASSLESQTRNNEQFF
>TRBV28|11
CASSYSYEQYF
>TRBV6-5|13
CASRDRENSPLHF
>TRBV30|17
CAWSVTRTSTYNSPLHF
>TRBV15|16
CATEMGAGTSYNEQFF
>TRBV5-4|16
CASSPYLAGVIDEQFF
>TRBV6-2/TRBV6-3|16
CASSANPAETWQPQHF
>TRBV4-1|13
CASSRAPAGELFF
>TRBV7-9|13
CASSLLGEGGYTF
>TRBV5-1|14
CASSLDRAGKGYTF
>TRBV15|12
CATSRVADTQYF
>TRBV6-2/TRBV6-3|14
CASSYEAPSYEQYF
>TRBV7-2|16
CASSPGGHGNTGELFF
>TRBV18|14
CASSLDGRNTEAFF
>TRBV6-6|17
CASSPGSPSSYNSPLHF
>TRBV5-4|15
CASSSSGRAVYEQFF
>TRBV27|14
CASNLDRGGTEAFF
>TRBV6-4|14
CASSVGASTNEQFF
>TRBV25-1|14
CASSEYPGREKLFF
>TRBV4-3|16
CASSQAAGRSSYEQYF
>TRBV28|11
CASERNYGYTF
>TRBV29-1|13
CSVDTPIDDEQYF
>TRBV11-3|14
CASSPGRRGTEAFF
>TRBV3-1/TRBV3-2|14
CASSPRTDTGELFF
>TRBV5-6|14
CASSRGLGSYEQYF
>TRBV18|16
CASSPTDRGIGYGYTF
>TRBV7-8|15
CASSRGQVDGNTIYF
>TRBV28|13
CASSLNFSYEQYF
>TRBV6-1|13
CASSEASRTEAFF
>TRBV6-5|12
CASSTPGQGYTF
>TRBV28|11
CASSLRREQYF
>TRBV18|13
CASSGDRSSPLHF
>TRBV4-1|14
CASSQVVRGQPQHF
>TRBV6-4|14
CASSDSDRGYGYTF
>TRBV4-3|17
CASSQDRGGYSNQPQHF
>TRBV19|13
CASSMSGLAGEYF
>TRBV6-6|12
CASSGGGATLHF
>TRBV7-2|17
CASSLWGGLSGGTEAFF
>TRBV7-9|15
CASSLGYDRGYGYTF
>TRBV4-2|15
CASSQEPQGLYEQYF
>TRBV7-9|12
CASSFLGDTQYF
>TRBV3-1/TRBV3-2|14
CASSLRTAFYGYTF
>TRBV3-1/TRBV3-2|14
CASSPWRGGETQYF
>TRBV11-3|12
CASRRGTGEQYF
>TRBV6-5|15
CASSYLRGANYGYTF
>TRBV7-8|14
CASSLDRAREKLFF